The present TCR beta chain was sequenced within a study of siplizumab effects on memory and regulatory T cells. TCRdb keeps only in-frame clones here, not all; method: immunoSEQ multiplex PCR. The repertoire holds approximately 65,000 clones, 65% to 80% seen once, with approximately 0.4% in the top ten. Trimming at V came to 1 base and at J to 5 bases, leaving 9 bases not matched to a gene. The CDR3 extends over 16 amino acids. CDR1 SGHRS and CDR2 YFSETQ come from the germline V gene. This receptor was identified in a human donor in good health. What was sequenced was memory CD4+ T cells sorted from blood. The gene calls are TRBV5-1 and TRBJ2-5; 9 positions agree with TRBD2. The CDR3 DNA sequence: TGCGCCAGCAGCTTGAATGCGGGGGGGCCGGGTGAGACCCAGTACTTC. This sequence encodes CASSLNAGGPGETQYF.